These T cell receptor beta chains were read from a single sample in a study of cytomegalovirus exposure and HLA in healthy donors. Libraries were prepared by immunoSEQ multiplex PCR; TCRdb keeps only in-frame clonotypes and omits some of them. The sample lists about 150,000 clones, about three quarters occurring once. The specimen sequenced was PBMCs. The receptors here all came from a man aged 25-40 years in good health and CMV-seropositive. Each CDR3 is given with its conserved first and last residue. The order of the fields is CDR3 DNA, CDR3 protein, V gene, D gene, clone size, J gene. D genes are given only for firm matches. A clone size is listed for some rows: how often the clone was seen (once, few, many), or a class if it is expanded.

cdr3_nt: TGTGCCTGGAGTGTTTATTATAGCAATCAGCCCCAGCATTTT; cdr3_aa: CAWSVYYSNQPQHF; v_call: TRBV30; d_call: -; clone_size: -; j_call: TRBJ1-5
cdr3_nt: TGTGCCAGCAGTTTCCAGGGATTTGAGCAGTACTTC; cdr3_aa: CASSFQGFEQYF; v_call: TRBV2; d_call: -; clone_size: -; j_call: TRBJ2-7
cdr3_nt: TGTGCCACCGCGACAGGGGGCGGATTTGAATACGAGCAGTACTTC; cdr3_aa: CATATGGGFEYEQYF; v_call: TRBV2; d_call: TRBD1; clone_size: few; j_call: TRBJ2-7
cdr3_nt: TGTGCCAGCAGCCGCGGAAGTGCGGGAGGAGGGGGGGAGCTGTTTTTT; cdr3_aa: CASSRGSAGGGGELFF; v_call: TRBV2; d_call: TRBD2; clone_size: -; j_call: TRBJ2-2
cdr3_nt: TGTGCCAGCGGTAGGGGAGGCTTCACAGATACGCAGTATTTT; cdr3_aa: CASGRGGFTDTQYF; v_call: TRBV6-6; d_call: -; clone_size: once; j_call: TRBJ2-3
cdr3_nt: TGCGCCAGCAGTCCCAGGGGGCGAGGCGAGCAGTACTTC; cdr3_aa: CASSPRGRGEQYF; v_call: TRBV10-1; d_call: TRBD1; clone_size: few; j_call: TRBJ2-7
cdr3_nt: TGTGCCAGCAGTTTAGGGTCAGGGTCGGATTCACCCCTCCACTTT; cdr3_aa: CASSLGSGSDSPLHF; v_call: TRBV27; d_call: -; clone_size: few; j_call: TRBJ1-6
cdr3_nt: TGCGCCAGCAGCTCCCTGACAGGGGCGAACACTGAAGCTTTCTTT; cdr3_aa: CASSSLTGANTEAFF; v_call: TRBV5-1; d_call: TRBD1; clone_size: few; j_call: TRBJ1-1
cdr3_nt: TGTGCCAGCAGCCAAGATAAGCAGGTTGCCTACGAGCAGTACTTC; cdr3_aa: CASSQDKQVAYEQYF; v_call: TRBV4-2; d_call: -; clone_size: few; j_call: TRBJ2-7
cdr3_nt: TGCGCCAGCAGTCCCAAAGTCCAGTACGAGCAGTACTTC; cdr3_aa: CASSPKVQYEQYF; v_call: TRBV10-1; d_call: -; clone_size: -; j_call: TRBJ2-7
cdr3_nt: TGTGCCAGTACCAAGCAGGGCAATGAGCAGTTCTTC; cdr3_aa: CASTKQGNEQFF; v_call: TRBV19; d_call: -; clone_size: -; j_call: TRBJ2-1
cdr3_nt: TGTGCCAGCAGCTTAACGGGAGGTCAGCCCCAGCATTTT; cdr3_aa: CASSLTGGQPQHF; v_call: TRBV7-3; d_call: -; clone_size: -; j_call: TRBJ1-5
cdr3_nt: TGTGCCAGCAGTTTCCATAGCGGGACCTACAATGAGCAGTTCTTC; cdr3_aa: CASSFHSGTYNEQFF; v_call: TRBV28; d_call: TRBD2; clone_size: once; j_call: TRBJ2-1
cdr3_nt: TGTGCCAGCAGCATCATACAGGGGGCTGATGAAAAACTGTTTTTT; cdr3_aa: CASSIIQGADEKLFF; v_call: TRBV5-6; d_call: TRBD1; clone_size: many; j_call: TRBJ1-4
cdr3_nt: TGTGCCAGCAGTTACCGACTAGGCCTGGGCATTCAGTACTTC; cdr3_aa: CASSYRLGLGIQYF; v_call: TRBV6-5; d_call: -; clone_size: few; j_call: TRBJ2-4
cdr3_nt: TGTGCCAGCAGCCAGGTGGGACAGGGCCCCGGGGAGCTGTTTTTT; cdr3_aa: CASSQVGQGPGELFF; v_call: TRBV4-2; d_call: TRBD1; clone_size: few; j_call: TRBJ2-2
cdr3_nt: TGTGCCAGCAGTGAACAGGGAGTGGTCTACGAGCAGTACTTC; cdr3_aa: CASSEQGVVYEQYF; v_call: TRBV27; d_call: -; clone_size: -; j_call: TRBJ2-7
cdr3_nt: TGTGCCAGCAGCCAATCACCCCTTAGTGAGCAGTTCTTC; cdr3_aa: CASSQSPLSEQFF; v_call: TRBV4-2; d_call: -; clone_size: -; j_call: TRBJ2-1
cdr3_nt: TGTGCCAGCAGTGAATCTATACTAGCGGGAGGTATCGGAGATACGCAGTATTTT; cdr3_aa: CASSESILAGGIGDTQYF; v_call: TRBV6-1; d_call: TRBD2; clone_size: -; j_call: TRBJ2-3
cdr3_nt: TGTGCCAGCAGCGTCGATCAGGCATACAATGAGCAGTTCTTC; cdr3_aa: CASSVDQAYNEQFF; v_call: TRBV9; d_call: -; clone_size: -; j_call: TRBJ2-1
cdr3_nt: TGCGCCAGCAGCCAAGACGGACAGGTTCCGTCCTCTAGCTATGGCTACACCTTC; cdr3_aa: CASSQDGQVPSSSYGYTF; v_call: TRBV4-1; d_call: TRBD1; clone_size: -; j_call: TRBJ1-2
cdr3_nt: TGCGCCAGCAGTGATGCAGGAACGTACGAGCAGTACTTC; cdr3_aa: CASSDAGTYEQYF; v_call: TRBV10-1; d_call: -; clone_size: -; j_call: TRBJ2-7
cdr3_nt: TGTGCCAGCACCGGGGACCCTAGCGGGAGCGTCACCGGGGAGCTGTTTTTT; cdr3_aa: CASTGDPSGSVTGELFF; v_call: TRBV21-1; d_call: -; clone_size: -; j_call: TRBJ2-2
cdr3_nt: TGTGCCAGCAGTTACTCGAGAGGGGGTGGCACTGAAGCTTTCTTT; cdr3_aa: CASSYSRGGGTEAFF; v_call: TRBV6-5; d_call: -; clone_size: few; j_call: TRBJ1-1
cdr3_nt: TGTGCCACCAGCAGAGCCTCATCCAACTTTAATGAGCAGTTCTTC; cdr3_aa: CATSRASSNFNEQFF; v_call: TRBV15; d_call: -; clone_size: -; j_call: TRBJ2-1
cdr3_nt: TGTGCCAGCAGCTTGGAGCGGGGAGGGAACTCCTACGAGCAGTACTTC; cdr3_aa: CASSLERGGNSYEQYF; v_call: TRBV7-8; d_call: TRBD2; clone_size: once; j_call: TRBJ2-7
cdr3_nt: TGTGCCTGGTCGGGACAGGGCAATGAAAAACTGTTTTTT; cdr3_aa: CAWSGQGNEKLFF; v_call: TRBV30; d_call: TRBD1; clone_size: -; j_call: TRBJ1-4
cdr3_nt: TGTGCCAGTAGTATGGCTAGCGGGAGCTACGAGCAGTACTTC; cdr3_aa: CASSMASGSYEQYF; v_call: TRBV19; d_call: TRBD2; clone_size: -; j_call: TRBJ2-7
cdr3_nt: TGTGCCAGCAGCTGGACACTGAACACTGAAGCTTTCTTT; cdr3_aa: CASSWTLNTEAFF; v_call: TRBV14; d_call: -; clone_size: -; j_call: TRBJ1-1
cdr3_nt: TGTGCCAGCAGTCAGGGACAGCCATTCTCTGGAAACACCATATATTTT; cdr3_aa: CASSQGQPFSGNTIYF; v_call: TRBV27; d_call: TRBD1; clone_size: -; j_call: TRBJ1-3
cdr3_nt: TGTGCCAGCAGTTACTCAGGGGAAGTACTTCCAGATACGCAGTATTTT; cdr3_aa: CASSYSGEVLPDTQYF; v_call: TRBV6-5; d_call: -; clone_size: -; j_call: TRBJ2-3
cdr3_nt: TGTGCCAGCAGCGCTCAGGGAAACACTGAAGCTTTCTTT; cdr3_aa: CASSAQGNTEAFF; v_call: TRBV6-4; d_call: -; clone_size: -; j_call: TRBJ1-1
cdr3_nt: TGTGCCGGGACTAGCGGGAGCACAGATACGCAGTATTTT; cdr3_aa: CAGTSGSTDTQYF; v_call: TRBV30; d_call: TRBD2; clone_size: -; j_call: TRBJ2-3
cdr3_nt: TGCGCCAGCAGCCAAGATTGGACTAGCGGGAGGAGCTACAATGAGCAGTTCTTC; cdr3_aa: CASSQDWTSGRSYNEQFF; v_call: TRBV4-1; d_call: TRBD2; clone_size: few; j_call: TRBJ2-1
cdr3_nt: TGTGCCAGCATTATCAGTCGACAGTCGAACAACTATGGCTACACCTTC; cdr3_aa: CASIISRQSNNYGYTF; v_call: TRBV2; d_call: -; clone_size: many; j_call: TRBJ1-2
cdr3_nt: TGTGCCAGCAGTCCCACCCCGGGAGTACGTGAGCAGTTCTTC; cdr3_aa: CASSPTPGVREQFF; v_call: TRBV6-4; d_call: -; clone_size: -; j_call: TRBJ2-1
cdr3_nt: TGTGCCAGCAGCTTTCCTAGTAGCTACGAGCAGTACTTC; cdr3_aa: CASSFPSSYEQYF; v_call: TRBV21-1; d_call: -; clone_size: -; j_call: TRBJ2-7
cdr3_nt: TGTGCCAGCAGCGCTGGGACAGTGCGCCTTATGAACACTGAAGCTTTCTTT; cdr3_aa: CASSAGTVRLMNTEAFF; v_call: TRBV9; d_call: TRBD1; clone_size: -; j_call: TRBJ1-1
cdr3_nt: TGTGCCAGCAATAGTGTCATGGATACGCAGTATTTT; cdr3_aa: CASNSVMDTQYF; v_call: TRBV6-5; d_call: -; clone_size: -; j_call: TRBJ2-3
cdr3_nt: TGTGCCAGCAGCATCAGGGGGGCCTCCTACGAGCAGTACTTC; cdr3_aa: CASSIRGASYEQYF; v_call: TRBV6-5; d_call: -; clone_size: -; j_call: TRBJ2-7
cdr3_nt: TGTGCCAGCAGTTTAAACGAGGGTCGGTACGAGCAGTACTTC; cdr3_aa: CASSLNEGRYEQYF; v_call: TRBV27; d_call: -; clone_size: -; j_call: TRBJ2-7